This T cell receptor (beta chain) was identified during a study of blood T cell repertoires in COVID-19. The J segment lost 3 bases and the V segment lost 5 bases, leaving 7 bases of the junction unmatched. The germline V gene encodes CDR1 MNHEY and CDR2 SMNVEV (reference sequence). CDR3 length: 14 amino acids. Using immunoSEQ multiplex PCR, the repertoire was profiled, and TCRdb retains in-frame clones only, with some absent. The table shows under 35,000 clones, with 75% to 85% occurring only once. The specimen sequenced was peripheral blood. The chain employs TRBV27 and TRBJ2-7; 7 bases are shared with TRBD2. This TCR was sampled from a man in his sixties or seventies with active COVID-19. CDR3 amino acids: CASSPRESDYEQYF. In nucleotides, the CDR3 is TGTGCCAGCAGTCCGCGGGAGTCGGACTACGAGCAGTACTTC.